The entry that follows covers one T cell receptor beta chain sequence. Source study methods: Amplifying reference gene primers gave estimates of nucleated cell counts. The repertoire was sequenced with immunoSEQ multiplex PCR; TCRdb's copy has only in-frame clones and lacks some. V and J calls and clone size follow that table, whereas D and trimming were derived from the DNA. Of about 150,000 clones listed, approximately 86% are singletons. The sample originates from a study of blood T cell repertoires in COVID-19. V dropped 0 bases and J dropped 5; count of bases not matched to a gene: 13. Per the germline V gene, CDR1 is SGHDT and CDR2 is YYEEEE. CDR3 length: 17 residues.

Sequenced material: peripheral blood. The sequence came from an older man with acute or convalescent COVID-19. The chain carries TRBV5-6 and TRBJ2-7; TRBD1 matches 8 bases. CDR3 in amino acids: CASSLAWGQALSDEQYF. DNA of the CDR3: TGTGCCAGCAGCTTGGCGTGGGGACAGGCGCTATCCGACGAGCAGTACTTC.